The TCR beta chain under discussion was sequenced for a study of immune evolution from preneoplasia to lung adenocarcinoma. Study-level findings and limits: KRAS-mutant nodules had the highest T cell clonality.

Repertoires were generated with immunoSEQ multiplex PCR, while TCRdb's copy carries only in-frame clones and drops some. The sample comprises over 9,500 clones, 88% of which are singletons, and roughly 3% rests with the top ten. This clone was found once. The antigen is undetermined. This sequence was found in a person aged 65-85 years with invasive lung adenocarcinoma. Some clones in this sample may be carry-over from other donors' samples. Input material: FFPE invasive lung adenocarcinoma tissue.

The CDR3 loop reads CASSSSGHGFTQPQHF. The CDR3 DNA reads as TGTGCCAGCAGCTCCTCGGGACACGGGTTTACTCAGCCCCAGCATTTT. This sequence joins TRBV5-6 and TRBJ1-5; TRBD1 might be the D (6 bases). The V and J ends lost 3 bases and 6 bases respectively, with 19 bases between them. The CDR3 runs 16 residues. CDR1 and CDR2 from the germline V gene are SGHDT and YYEEEE.